This T cell receptor beta chain is drawn from a study of Ad26.COV2.S vaccination and SARS-CoV-2 variants. Study at large: Once or twice, 56 days apart, Ad26.COV2.S was delivered intramuscularly. Study-level results: Reported post-vaccination CD8+ and CD4+ T cell responses to spike showed substantial breadth. Across vaccine and placebo recipients, the breadth of non-spike TCRs was similar.

Note on this clone: Its antigen is unknown.

Using immunoSEQ multiplex PCR, the repertoire was profiled, and TCRdb retains in-frame clones only, with some absent. The table shows some 250,000 clones, with roughly 90% occurring only once. The treatment: over 15 received Ad26.COV2.S at low or high dose, single or two shots; several received placebo; per-sample allocation not given. Following the first vaccine or placebo injection, samples were taken on day 63. An Ad26 vector expressing Wuhan-strain SARS-CoV-2 spike constituted the vaccine. With V trimmed by 6 bases and J by 5 bases, 15 bases remained unmatched. Germline CDR1 and CDR2: LNHDA and SQIVND (reference sequence). The CDR3 consists of 17 residues.

This TCR derives from a person between 18 and 59 years old who received the Ad26.COV2.S COVID-19 vaccine or a placebo. The chain is built from TRBV19 and TRBJ1-5; 8 bases are shared with TRBD1. The sequencing here drew on peripheral blood, taken in a trial of Ad26.COV2.S vaccine versus placebo. CDR3 in amino acids: CASREGTGRVLDQPQHF. The CDR3 DNA follows: TGTGCCAGTAGAGAGGGGACAGGAAGGGTCTTGGATCAGCCCCAGCATTTT.